The 4 T cell receptor beta chains given below trace back to one sample, sequenced in a study of T cells in Graves' hyperthyroidism and ophthalmopathy. Amplification of TCR beta CDR3 regions was performed using RNA transcripts as template. TCR CDR3 regions were first amplified by RT-PCR with HTBI primers. TCRdb reprocessed the multiplex PCR reads via MiXCR and lists one record per CDR3 protein. The repertoire consists of some 350,000 distinct CDR3 sequences, with about 15% occurring once and the leading ten covering 15% to 20%. The sample taken for sequencing was blood. Receptors originate from an older woman with Graves' ophthalmopathy.

V and J are TRBV6-2 or TRBV6-3 and TRBJ1-6; 9 nucleotides match TRBD1. The CDR3 totals 16 residues. Losses at the gene ends were 5 bases for V and 6 bases for J; bases not matched to a gene: 8. Germline V lookup: CDR1 MNHEY, CDR2 SVGEGT. Here the CDR3 DNA reads TGTGCCAGCAGTGCCCGGACAGGGGCCCGTAATTCACCCCTCCACTTT. It encodes CASSARTGARNSPLHF.

This clonotype appeared a few times. The rearrangement uses TRBV19 and TRBJ2-5; the match to TRBD2 covers 9 bases. Looked up from germline, CDR1 is LNHDA and CDR2 is SQIVND (reference sequence). CDR3 length: 14 residues. Trimming at V came to 8 bases and at J to 4 bases, leaving 8 bases not matched to a gene. The CDR3 reads CASDSGSGGETQYF. In nucleotides, the CDR3 is TGTGCCAGTGATAGCGGGAGCGGCGGAGAGACCCAGTACTTC.

The chain couples TRBV27 to TRBJ2-7; D remains unclear. Germline CDR1 reads MNHEY; CDR2 reads SMNVEV (reference sequence). The germline V and J ends were trimmed by 6 bases and 1 base, with 13 bases remaining between them. The CDR3 consists of 14 residues. The CDR3 DNA sequence: TGTGCCAGCAGACGTACGGTCAGGTCCTACGAGCAGTACTTC. Amino acids: CASRRTVRSYEQYF.

This clonotype was counted many times. The rearrangement joins TRBV15 to TRBJ2-1, with 10 bases fitting TRBD2. This CDR3 has 15 residues. Germline V gene data show CDR1 as LNHNV and CDR2 as YYDKDF (reference sequence). V trimming: 6 bases; J trimming: 8 bases; junction bases outside the gene matches: 10. The CDR3 loop reads CATRASGSLGDEQFF. The CDR3 DNA reads as TGTGCCACCAGAGCTAGCGGGAGTCTCGGAGATGAGCAGTTCTTC.